This paragraph covers one T cell receptor (beta chain) sequence. No antigen is known for it. Base qualities are not recorded, but no much larger clone differs from it by a single base. What the time point label conveys for this sample: progressive disease on ibrutinib. Approximately 2 micrograms of genomic DNA were extracted from cryopreserved PBMCs for TCR beta library preparation. High-throughput TCR beta sequencing was performed on longitudinal blood samples from CLL patients receiving ibrutinib monotherapy. The patients took part in an open-label, single-center phase 2 trial of ibrutinib monotherapy. According to the germline V gene, CDR1 reads MNHNS and CDR2 reads SASEGT. Relative to germline, V is 8 bases shorter and J is 4 bases shorter, with 12 bases between their ends. Including cysteine and phenylalanine, the CDR3 has 12 amino acids. CDR3 DNA only is kept here, 36 bases in frame from base 1.

This entry belongs to a study of cytotoxic CD8 clonotypes in ibrutinib-treated CLL (dated by TCRdb to the early 2020s). Background for the entire study: In this cohort, 15 or so patients were treatment-naive and more than 9 were relapsed/refractory, while approximately 18 had unmutated IGHV. Partial responses were observed in around 25 patients and complete responses in 2; after a median follow-up of 68 months, remission was maintained in around 14 patients and progression was observed in roughly twelve. The response samples were drawn at a median of approximately twelve months into treatment, with a range of roughly 6 to 36 months. An average of 255,043 productive templates and tens of thousands of productive rearrangements was obtained per sample. Longitudinal samples were available for about 30% of the roughly 90 trial participants. Cryopreserved peripheral blood mononuclear cells were obtained before treatment, at response, and at either sustained remission or disease progression. Every sample from remission and from progressive disease was obtained while the patients were still on ibrutinib.

A MiSeq instrument was used for deep resolution sequencing, which targeted depths ranging from 1 in 1 million up to 1 in 200,000 T cells, with coverage averaging 10x for each clonotype. TCR beta libraries were generated with the immunoSEQ hsTCRB Kit. Per the original workflow: ImmunoSEQ Data Assistant and ImmunoSEQ Analyzer were used for data analysis, and V, D and J genes were assigned according to IMGT definitions. Clonality was computed as one minus normalized Shannon entropy of productive rearrangement frequencies, ranging from 0 to 1. Only overrepresented clonotypes making up at least 0.05% of each patient's repertoire were included in the public clonotype analysis. Repertoires from more than ten age-matched healthy donors in immuneACCESS were used as clonality controls. The clones in this table, taken by TCRdb from immuneACCESS, are in-frame only. Not every clone is retained; where verified, under half of the shortfall comes from an unresolved V gene, and the cause of the rest is unknown. V and J calls and clone size are those listed in that table; D and trimming were worked out from the DNA. This sample is represented by approximately 170,000 clones; around nine tenths of them were singletons. The top ten clones comprise approximately 2.9% of the sample.

Broad study findings and their caveats: Public clonotypes were rare and either shrank or stayed stable during treatment, and the rise in clonality at ibrutinib response reflected expansion of private clonotypes. At baseline, clonality was higher than in age-matched healthy donors and showed a strong correlation with circulating CD8+ T-cell counts. Clonality rose at ibrutinib response, remained stable during sustained remission, and dropped back toward baseline at progression. Lymph node repertoires were not examined, and the timing of sampling was not matched between patients in sustained remission and those whose disease progressed.

The starting material was PBMCs, obtained at disease progression, from a patient treated with ibrutinib. The rearrangement combines TRBV6-1 with TRBJ2-7; TRBD1 is a possible D gene, resting on 5 matching bases. This clonotype was sampled from a human donor with chronic lymphocytic leukemia. The CDR3 protein is CASGIDSYEQYF. The DNA sequence reads TGTGCCAGCGGGATTGACAGTTACGAGCAGTACTTC.